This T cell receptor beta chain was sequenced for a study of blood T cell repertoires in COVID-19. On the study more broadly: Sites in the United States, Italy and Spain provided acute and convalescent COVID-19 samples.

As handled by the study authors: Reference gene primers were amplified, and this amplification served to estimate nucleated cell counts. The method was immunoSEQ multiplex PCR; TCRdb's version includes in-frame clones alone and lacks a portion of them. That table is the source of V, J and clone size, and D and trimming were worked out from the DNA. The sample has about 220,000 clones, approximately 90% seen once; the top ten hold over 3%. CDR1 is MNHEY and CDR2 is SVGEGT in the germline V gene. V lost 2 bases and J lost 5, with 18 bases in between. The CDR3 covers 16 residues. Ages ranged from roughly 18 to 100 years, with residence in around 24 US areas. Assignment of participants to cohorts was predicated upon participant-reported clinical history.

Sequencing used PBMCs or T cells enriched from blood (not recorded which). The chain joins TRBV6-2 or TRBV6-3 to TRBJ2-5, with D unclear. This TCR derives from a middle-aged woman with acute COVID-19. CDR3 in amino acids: CASSYTAKRPGETQYF. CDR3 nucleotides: TGTGCCAGCAGTTACACGGCCAAGCGCCCCGGGGAGACCCAGTACTTC.